The present TCR beta chain was sequenced within a study of blood T cell repertoires in COVID-19. The ends were cut back, 6 bases at V and 1 base at J, with 12 bases in the middle. CDR3 length: 15 amino acids. Germline V gene data show CDR1 as MNHEY and CDR2 as SMNVEV (reference sequence). By share, this clone ranks as medium-sized. Assay used: immunoSEQ multiplex PCR; TCRdb lists only in-frame clones, some missing. The sample holds 200,000 to 250,000 clones; around 90% are singletons and the top ten take roughly 10%. The TCR originated in a man aged 25-40 years who had recovered from COVID-19. Sample: PBMCs or T cells enriched from blood (not recorded which). This chain uses TRBV27 with TRBJ2-2; no reliable D call. CDR3 amino acids: CASSPTRMNTGELFF. The CDR3 DNA follows: TGTGCCAGCAGCCCGACGCGGATGAACACCGGGGAGCTGTTTTTT.